The clone carrying this T cell receptor (beta chain) was picked up one time. The antigen remains undetermined. The CDR3 runs to 15 residues. Germline lookup yields CDR1 MNHEY and CDR2 SVGAGI. V shed 6 bases and J 2 bases; nucleotides not matched to a gene: 7. All donors qualified as healthy HIV-negative adults and had experienced no recent acute infections or vaccinations. The sample comes from a study of shared clonotypes between healthy human individuals. General study results and limits: Richness estimates generally favored naive over memory subsets. Limited genetic and exposure-history diversity came from having few donors.

The authors ran the assay at deep level. Some clones are missing from TCRdb's copy, which holds only in-frame ones; the method was immunoSEQ multiplex PCR. This table has 2 million to 2.5 million clones, roughly 95% appearing once. The clonotype was recovered from a man aged 18 to 35 in good health. The chain uses TRBV6-5 and TRBJ2-7; 10 nucleotides agree with TRBD1. Source material: naive CD4+ T cells sorted from blood. Documented subset: CD45RA+ positively selected. The CDR3 reads CASSRGQGDTYEQYF. The CDR3 DNA reads as TGTGCCAGCAGCCGCGGACAGGGGGATACCTACGAGCAGTACTTC.